The T cell receptor beta chain under discussion was sequenced for a study of T cells generated in artificial thymic organoids (dated by TCRdb to about 2017). Concerning the study at large: In some experiments, thymic T cells were further FACS-purified to deplete CD4 immature single positive or double positive precursors. The study compared TCR alpha and beta CDR3 repertoires of CD8 single positive T cells derived from in vitro artificial thymic organoids with the repertoires of thymic and peripheral blood naive CD8 T cells. Displayed repertoire sequencing data were described as representative of three independent experiments.

Broader findings and caveats from the paper: Physiological TCR clonotype diversity, comparable to that of thymic and blood naive CD8 T cells, was observed in organoid-derived CD8 single positive T cells.

Relative to its sample, this clonotype is medium-sized (0.01 to 0.1%). This receptor's antigen is unknown. The record has no base qualities; no much larger clone is one base away. Separate semi-nested PCR amplifications were run for the TCRalpha and TCRbeta libraries, using Advantage 2 and reverse primers located in the TRAC or TRBC constant regions. First-strand cDNA synthesis used between roughly 3.5 and 500 ng of total RNA. TCR cDNA libraries were generated by 5'-RACE using the SMARTer PCR cDNA Synthesis kit, with a poly-dT primer for first-strand synthesis. Semi-nested constant-region reverse primers carried 5-nucleotide sample-specific barcodes, and products were cleaned with the Zymo DNA Clean and Concentrator-5 kit. As many as ten barcoded samples were combined into a pool, ligated to Illumina adaptors, and sequenced on an Illumina MiSeq as 2 x 150 bp paired-end reads. As for the original processing: Demultiplexed reads were aligned with BLAT to a custom library of all human TRAV, TRAJ, TRBV, TRBD and TRBJ combinations from IMGT. The best BLAT hits were picked using pslCDnaFilter (-maxAligns=1, -ignoreIntrons), and custom Perl scripts were used to calculate clonotype frequencies. The public reads were reprocessed in TCRdb via fastp at Q25 and MiXCR, keeping in-frame beta chains. When rows share a CDR3 protein, they turn into one entry using the most common DNA and genes. The V and J calls follow TCRdb's processing rather than the paper's. The sample yields about 2,500 distinct CDR3 sequences; approximately 10% were counted once. The ten largest clones add up to 2.8% of the sample.

Enrichment of primary CD8+ T cells was done with magnetic beads from the Miltenyi CD8+ T cell Isolation Kit. Before RNA extraction, CD3+TCRalphabeta+CD8 single positive T cells from organoids and thymus were sorted by FACS. For each sample, the RNeasy Micro kit was used to purify total RNA from approximately 40,000 to 200,000 sorted cells, and RNA quality was checked on an Agilent RNA 6000 Nano chip. To release thymocytes, the researchers dissected thymic fragments, broke them apart by pipetting, and passed the material through a 70 um strainer. The CDR3 starts with the cysteine, ends with the phenylalanine, and has 15 residues. The read is trimmed to its CDR3 DNA, 45 bases read in frame from base 1. V sheds 0 bases and J sheds 0 bases, leaving 6 bases between their ends. Per the germline V gene (reference sequence), LGHDT is the CDR1 and YNNKEL is the CDR2.

The receptor was derived from a human donor who gave cord blood stem cells for thymic organoid culture, a cardiac surgery patient who gave postnatal thymus, or a blood donor (not recorded which). Sequenced: naive CD8+ T cells from the thymus. The cell subset or site label, read with the paper, signifies: CD3+TCRalphabeta+CD8SP T cells; for blood, CD45RO-CCR7+ naive CD8+ T cells. In this chain, TRBV3-1 is recombined with TRBJ2-1; the D gene is unclear. Here the CDR3 is given as CASSQEPSSYNEQFF. In nucleotide form, the sequence is TGTGCCAGCAGCCAAGAACCTAGCTCCTACAATGAGCAGTTCTTC.